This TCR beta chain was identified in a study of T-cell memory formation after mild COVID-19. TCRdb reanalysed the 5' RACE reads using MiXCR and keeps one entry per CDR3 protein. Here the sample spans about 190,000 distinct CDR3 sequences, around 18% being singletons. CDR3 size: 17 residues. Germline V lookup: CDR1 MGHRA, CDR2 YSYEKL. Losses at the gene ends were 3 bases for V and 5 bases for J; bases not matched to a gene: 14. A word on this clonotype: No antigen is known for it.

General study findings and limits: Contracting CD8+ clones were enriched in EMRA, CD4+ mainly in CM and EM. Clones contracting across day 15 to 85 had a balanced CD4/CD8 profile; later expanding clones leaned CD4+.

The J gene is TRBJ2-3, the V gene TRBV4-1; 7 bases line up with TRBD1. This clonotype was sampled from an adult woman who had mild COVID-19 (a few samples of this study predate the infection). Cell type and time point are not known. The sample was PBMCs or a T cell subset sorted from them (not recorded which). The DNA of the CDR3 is TGCGCCAGCAGCCACAGCGTTAGACAGGGTGGTAAAGATACGCAGTATTTT. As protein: CASSHSVRQGGKDTQYF.